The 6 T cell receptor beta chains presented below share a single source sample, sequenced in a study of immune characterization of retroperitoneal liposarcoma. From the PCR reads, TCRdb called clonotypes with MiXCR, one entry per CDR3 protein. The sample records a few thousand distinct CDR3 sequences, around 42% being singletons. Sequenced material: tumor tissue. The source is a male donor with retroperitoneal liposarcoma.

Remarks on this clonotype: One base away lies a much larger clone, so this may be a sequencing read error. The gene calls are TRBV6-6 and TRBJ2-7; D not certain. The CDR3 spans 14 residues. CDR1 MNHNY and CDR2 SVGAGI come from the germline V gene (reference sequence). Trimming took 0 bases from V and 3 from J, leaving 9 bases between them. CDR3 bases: TGTGCCAGCAGTTACTCGACGGGTCTCTACGAGCAGTACTTC. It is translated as CASSYSTGLYEQYF.

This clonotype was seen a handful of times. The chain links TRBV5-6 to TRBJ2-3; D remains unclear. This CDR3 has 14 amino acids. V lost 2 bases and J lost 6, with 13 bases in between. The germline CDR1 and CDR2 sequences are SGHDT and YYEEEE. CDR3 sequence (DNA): TGTGCCAGCAGCTTAAGGCAGAGCAAGGATACGCAGTATTTT. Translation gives CASSLRQSKDTQYF.

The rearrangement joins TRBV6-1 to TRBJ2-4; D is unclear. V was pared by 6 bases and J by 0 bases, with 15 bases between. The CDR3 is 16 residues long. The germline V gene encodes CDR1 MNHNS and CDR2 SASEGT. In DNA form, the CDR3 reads TGTGCCAGCAGGGGGTTTGACATTTTAGCCAAAAACATTCAGTACTTC. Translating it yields CASRGFDILAKNIQYF.

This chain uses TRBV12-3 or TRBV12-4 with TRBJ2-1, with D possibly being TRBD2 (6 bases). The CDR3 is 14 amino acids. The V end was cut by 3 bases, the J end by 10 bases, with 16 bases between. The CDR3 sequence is CASSFGTGSYEQFF. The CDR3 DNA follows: TGTGCCAGCAGTTTCGGGACTGGCTCCTACGAGCAGTTCTTC.

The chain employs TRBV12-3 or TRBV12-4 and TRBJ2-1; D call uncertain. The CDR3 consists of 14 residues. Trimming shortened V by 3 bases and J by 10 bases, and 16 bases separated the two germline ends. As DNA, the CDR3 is TGTGCCAGCAGTTTGGGCAGAGTCTCCTACGAGCAGTTCTTC. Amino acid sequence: CASSLGRVSYEQFF.

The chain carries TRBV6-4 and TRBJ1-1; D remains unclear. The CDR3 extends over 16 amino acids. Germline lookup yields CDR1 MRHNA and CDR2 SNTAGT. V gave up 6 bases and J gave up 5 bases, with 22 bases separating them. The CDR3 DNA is TGTGCCAGCAGCCACGAGTCGGGGTATTCGGAAACTGAAGCTTTCTTT. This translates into CASSHESGYSETEAFF.